These T cell receptor beta chains were read from a single sample in a study of T cells in Graves' hyperthyroidism and ophthalmopathy. MiXCR, applied by TCRdb to the multiplex PCR reads, yields one record per CDR3 protein. The sample yields approximately 700,000 distinct CDR3 sequences, less than 45% seen once. The sequencing sample was made of peripheral blood or thyroid tissue (not recorded which). These receptors all stem from an adult man with Graves' disease, either hyperthyroidism or ophthalmopathy (not recorded which). Both conserved end residues are trimmed from each CDR3.

V: TRBV7-6
length: 11
J: TRBJ1-2
CDR3: ASSTGQHYGYT

V: TRBV2
length: 11
J: TRBJ1-2
CDR3: ASSFTGGSGYT

V: TRBV20-1
length: 10
J: TRBJ1-4
CDR3: SARTFDEKLF

V: TRBV29-1
length: 11
J: TRBJ2-7
CDR3: SVEDSGSYEQY

V: TRBV29-1
length: 9
J: TRBJ1-2
CDR3: SVPGGGYTL

V: TRBV20-1
length: 9
J: TRBJ2-7
CDR3: SARDIYEQY

V: TRBV7-9
length: 12
J: TRBJ1-1
CDR3: ASSLWTENTEAF

V: TRBV5-1
length: 16
J: TRBJ2-6
CDR3: ASSLEGGKASGANVLT

V: TRBV7-9
length: 12
J: TRBJ2-2
CDR3: ASSLPAITGELF

V: TRBV6-6
length: 15
J: TRBJ1-5
CDR3: ASSYLGRAGVDQPQH

V: TRBV12-3/TRBV12-4
length: 12
J: TRBJ1-5
CDR3: ASSFWQGHQPQH

V: TRBV19
length: 12
J: TRBJ2-5
CDR3: ASSPDHRGETQY

V: TRBV25-1
length: 12
J: TRBJ1-3
CDR3: ASSESAGGNTIY

V: TRBV7-2
length: 13
J: TRBJ2-2
CDR3: ASSLRPSSGGELF

V: TRBV7-8
length: 12
J: TRBJ2-5
CDR3: ASSQVRGPEAQY

V: TRBV5-1
length: 12
J: TRBJ2-7
CDR3: ASSKEGTGDEQY

V: TRBV2
length: 13
J: TRBJ1-1
CDR3: ASSPRPTGTGEAF

V: TRBV10-3
length: 13
J: TRBJ1-5
CDR3: AISISGGRFQPQH

V: TRBV6-6
length: 9
J: TRBJ2-7
CDR3: ASTQKYEQY

V: TRBV19
length: 12
J: TRBJ2-7
CDR3: ASSIGGGPYEQY

V: TRBV2
length: 16
J: TRBJ2-7
CDR3: ASSERSGTLKASYEQY

V: TRBV10-1
length: 12
J: TRBJ1-2
CDR3: ASSESSGPHGYT

V: TRBV11-2
length: 14
J: TRBJ2-7
CDR3: ASSFGHRGPTYEQY

V: TRBV9
length: 12
J: TRBJ1-1
CDR3: ASSVGVSNTEAF

V: TRBV29-1
length: 11
J: TRBJ1-5
CDR3: SGLGQGDQPQH